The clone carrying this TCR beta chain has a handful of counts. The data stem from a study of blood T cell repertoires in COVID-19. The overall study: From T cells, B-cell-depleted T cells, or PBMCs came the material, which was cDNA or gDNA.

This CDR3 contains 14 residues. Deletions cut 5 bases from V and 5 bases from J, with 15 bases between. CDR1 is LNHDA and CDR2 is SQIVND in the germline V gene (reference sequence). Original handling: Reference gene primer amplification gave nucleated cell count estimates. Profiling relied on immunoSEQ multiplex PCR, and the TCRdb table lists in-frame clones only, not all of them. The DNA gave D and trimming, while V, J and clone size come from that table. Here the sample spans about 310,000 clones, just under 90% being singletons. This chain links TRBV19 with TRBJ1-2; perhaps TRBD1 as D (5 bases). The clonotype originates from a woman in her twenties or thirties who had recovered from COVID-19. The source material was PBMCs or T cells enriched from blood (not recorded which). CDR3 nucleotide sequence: TGTGCCAGTAGTTTCGCGGTCAGGGAATATGGCTACACCTTC. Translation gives CASSFAVREYGYTF.